This T cell receptor (beta chain) was identified during a study of blood T cells in healthy people across ages. PCR was performed a second time for about 7 to 11 cycles using a sample-barcoded 5' primer and a J-beta primer mix. MiXCR, applied by TCRdb to the 5' RACE reads, yields one record per CDR3 protein. The sample gives about 1.5 million distinct CDR3 sequences, approximately 43% of which show up once; 4% is in the top ten. This clonotype was detected ten times or more. What it binds is not known. Regarding the study as a whole: While age rose, TCR beta diversity per million T cells dropped in a roughly linear way. Researchers report that TCR beta diversity correlated strongly with naive T cell percentage. Using unsorted PBMCs precluded a conclusive naive versus antigen-experienced comparison.

PBMCs numbering at least 7 million were isolated per sample. The length of the CDR3 is 16 residues. The ends were cut back, 1 base at V and 5 bases at J, with 18 bases in the middle. CDR1 and CDR2 from the germline V gene are LGHNA and YSLEER. This TCR was recovered from a woman aged 18-29 years in good health. Sequenced: blood. J is TRBJ2-7 and V is TRBV4-3; D remains unclear. CDR3 residues: CASSQVRVESPHEQYF. CDR3 DNA: TGCGCCAGCAGCCAAGTTAGGGTTGAATCCCCCCACGAGCAGTACTTC.